The clone carrying this T cell receptor (beta chain) was seen repeatedly, ten times or more. Using RNA transcripts as the source, TCR beta CDR3 regions were amplified. With the HTBI primer set, the TCR CDR3 went through a first round of RT-PCR. TCRdb independently ran MiXCR on the multiplex PCR reads; one entry per CDR3 protein. The sample shows hundreds of thousands of distinct CDR3 sequences, 12% to 15% of them seen only once. These data come from a study of T cells in Graves' hyperthyroidism and ophthalmopathy. The CDR3 spans 18 residues. CDR1 and CDR2 from the germline V gene are SEHNR and FQNEAQ (reference sequence). V gave up 2 bases and J gave up 0 bases, with 16 bases separating them.

This chain uses TRBV7-9 with TRBJ1-4; D is perhaps TRBD1 (6 bases). The sample was blood. This receptor was identified in a woman younger than 30 with Graves' hyperthyroidism. DNA for the CDR3: TGTGCCAGCAGCTTACCAGAGACAGGATCCTCAACTAATGAAAAACTGTTTTTT. This encodes CASSLPETGSSTNEKLFF. Based on the CDR3 plus reference TRBV7-9 and TRBJ1-4, the full variable domain is DTGVSQNPRHKITKRGQNVTFRCDPISEHNRLYWYRQTLGQGPEFLTYFQNEAQLEKSRLLSDRFSAERPKGSFSTLEIQRTEQGDSAMYLCASSLPETGSSTNEKLFFGSGTQLSVL.